Described below is a single T cell receptor (beta chain) sequence and its context. These data are taken from a study of T cell changes during pregnancy in multiple sclerosis. Clones were sequenced by immunoSEQ multiplex PCR, and TCRdb holds only the in-frame ones, with some missing. The data contain 95,000 to 110,000 clones, just under 95% of them singletons. The CDR3 totals 15 residues. CDR1 SGHRS and CDR2 YFSETQ come from the germline V gene. Trimming took 0 bases from V and 0 from J, leaving 7 bases between them. Sequencing used peripheral blood, obtained in the third trimester of pregnancy. This receptor was identified in a female donor in good health, enrolled as a control in a pregnancy study. The V call is TRBV5-1, the J call TRBJ1-5; unclear D gene. CDR3 protein: CASSLDGYSNQPQHF. CDR3 DNA sequence: TGCGCCAGCAGCTTGGACGGGTATAGCAATCAGCCCCAGCATTTT. Full variable domain (outside the CDR3, taken from reference TRBV5-1 and TRBJ1-5): KAGVTQTPRYLIKTRGQQVTLSCSPISGHRSVSWYQQTPGQGLQFLFEYFSETQRNKGNFPGRFSGRQFSNSRSEMNVSTLELGDSALYLCASSLDGYSNQPQHFGDGTRLSIL.